The 28 T cell receptor beta chains below all came from one sample that was sequenced in a study of cytomegalovirus exposure and HLA in healthy donors. The PCR had 60 Vbeta and 13 Jbeta primers. The protocol was immunoSEQ multiplex PCR, while the TCRdb copy is restricted to in-frame clones and leaves out a portion. The table lists about 140,000 clones, approximately 67% of them singletons. Sequencing was done on a sample of PBMCs. These receptors were obtained from an older woman in good health and CMV-seronegative.

The rearrangement links TRBV6-5 to TRBJ2-2; D is undetermined. Germline assignment: CDR1 MNHEY and CDR2 SVGAGI. CDR3 length: 12 amino acids. V was cut by 6 bases and J by 5 bases, with 7 bases left in between. The CDR3 spells CASRSGTGELFF. The CDR3 DNA sequence: TGTGCCAGCAGGTCCGGGACCGGGGAGCTGTTTTTT.

Comment on this clone: Other DNA variants within this sample encode the same CDR3. The chain joins TRBV6-5 to TRBJ2-3; tentative D call: TRBD2 (6 bases). Trimming shortened V by 10 bases and J by 1 base, and 15 bases separated the two germline ends. CDR1 MNHEY and CDR2 SVGAGI come from the germline V gene. The CDR3 loop spans 14 amino acids. In DNA form, the CDR3 reads TGTGCCACAGGCCAGGGACTTGGCACAGATACGCAGTATTTT. Translation: CATGQGLGTDTQYF.

This clone has only one observation. J is TRBJ1-5 and V is TRBV19, with 10 bases lining up with TRBD1. The CDR3 sequence is 14 residues long. Germline-derived CDR1 and CDR2 are LNHDA and SQIVND (reference sequence). V lost 7 bases, J lost 8 bases, and 8 bases stayed unmatched. CDR3: CASKGTGVEKPQHF. DNA for the CDR3: TGTGCCAGTAAAGGGACAGGGGTGGAAAAGCCCCAGCATTTT.

V and J are TRBV7-2 and TRBJ2-5, with D possibly TRBD2 on 6 matching bases. V dropped 1 base and J dropped 3 bases, with 9 bases sitting between them. The CDR3 consists of 14 residues. CDR1 and CDR2 (germline): SGHTA, FQGNSA. Written as DNA, the CDR3 is TGTGCCAGCAGCTTAGTGCGGGAAAAAGAGACCCAGTACTTC. It is translated as CASSLVREKETQYF.

CDR3 loop: CASSPTGKEETQYF. The CDR3 DNA follows: TGTGCCAGCAGCCCGACCGGGAAGGAAGAGACCCAGTACTTC. The rearrangement joins TRBV7-9 to TRBJ2-5; a weak D match, TRBD2 (5 bases). The V and J ends lost 5 bases and 3 bases respectively, with 13 bases between them. There are 14 residues in the CDR3. CDR1 and CDR2 from the germline V gene are SEHNR and FQNEAQ (reference sequence).

This clone was counted only a few times. Here the CDR3 reads CASSSLRGSGANVLTF. In nucleotides, the CDR3 is TGTGCCAGCAGCTCTCTCAGGGGCTCTGGGGCCAACGTCCTGACTTTC. The chain recombines TRBV5-4 with TRBJ2-6; tentative D call: TRBD1 (6 bases). Germline loops: CDR1 SGHNT, CDR2 YYREEE (reference sequence). The ends were cut back, 3 bases at V and 0 bases at J, with 10 bases in the middle. The CDR3 is made up of 16 amino acids.

This chain connects TRBV6-6 to TRBJ1-1; D gene unclear. V was clipped by 0 bases and J by 11 bases, with 13 bases between them. The CDR3 runs to 13 residues. The germline gives CDR1 MNHNY, CDR2 SVGAGI (reference sequence). Here the CDR3 reads CASSYSLGSGAFF. The CDR3 region has the DNA TGTGCCAGCAGTTACTCGTTGGGCAGCGGGGCTTTCTTT.

This chain connects TRBV5-1 to TRBJ2-7; no definite D call. Trimming removed 5 bases at V and 2 bases at J, with 8 bases between. This CDR3 is 12 amino acids long. Germline CDR1 reads SGHRS; CDR2 reads YFSETQ. The chain's CDR3 is CASRTDTYEQYF. DNA of the CDR3: TGCGCCAGCAGGACTGATACCTACGAGCAGTACTTC.

This chain links TRBV5-1 with TRBJ1-4; no firm D call. Trimming took 0 bases from V and 4 from J, leaving 13 bases between them. Germline lookup yields CDR1 SGHRS and CDR2 YFSETQ. There are 16 residues in the CDR3. CDR3 sequence: CASSLASGNLNEKLFF. Written as DNA, the CDR3 is TGCGCCAGCAGCTTGGCTTCCGGGAACCTTAATGAAAAACTGTTTTTT.

The V and J genes are TRBV7-9 and TRBJ2-3; the D gene is possibly TRBD1 (6 bases). Germline V CDR1 and CDR2: SEHNR, FQNEAQ (reference sequence). The CDR3 is made up of 15 amino acids. Trimming cost V 1 base and J 2 bases, with 10 bases left between them. The CDR3 reads CASSLEGTITDTQYF. In nucleotides, the CDR3 is TGTGCCAGCAGCTTAGAAGGGACAATCACAGATACGCAGTATTTT. Based on the CDR3 plus reference TRBV7-9 and TRBJ2-3, the full variable domain is DTGVSQNPRHKITKRGQNVTFRCDPISEHNRLYWYRQTLGQGPEFLTYFQNEAQLEKSRLLSDRFSAERPKGSFSTLEIQRTEQGDSAMYLCASSLEGTITDTQYFGPGTRLTVL.

The V and J genes are TRBV19 and TRBJ2-2, with a weak D call TRBD1 (6 bases). The germline V gene has CDR1 LNHDA and CDR2 SQIVND (reference sequence). Deletions cut 0 bases from V and 9 bases from J, with 11 bases between. CDR3 length: 14 amino acids. CDR3 DNA sequence: TGTGCCAGTAGTATAGACCTGGGACAACGGGAGCTGTTTTTT. It specifies CASSIDLGQRELFF. Filled out from reference TRBV19 and TRBJ2-2, the complete variable domain reads DGGITQSPKYLFRKEGQNVTLSCEQNLNHDAMYWYRQDPGQGLRLIYYSQIVNDFQKGDIAEGYSVSREKKESFPLTVTSAQKNPTAFYLCASSIDLGQRELFFGEGSRLTVL.

This clone occurred once. The gene calls are TRBV6-1 and TRBJ2-3, with TRBD2 matching 7 bases. This CDR3 comprises 15 residues. Germline V gene data show CDR1 as MNHNS and CDR2 as SASEGT. V lost 4 bases and J lost 0; bases outside the gene matches: 4. The CDR3 protein is CASSVGRTSTDTQYF. The DNA for the CDR3 is TGTGCCAGCAGTGTCGGGAGGACTAGCACAGATACGCAGTATTTT.

Details on this clone: Other nucleotide sequences in the sample specify the same CDR3. The CDR3: CAISGAGSQETQYF. In DNA, the CDR3 is TGTGCCATCAGTGGGGCGGGGTCCCAAGAGACCCAGTACTTC. The rearrangement uses TRBV10-3 and TRBJ2-5; the D gene is possibly TRBD2 (6 bases). Per germline, CDR1 ENHRY and CDR2 SYGVKD. The CDR3 has 14 amino acids. Trimming took off 4 bases at V and 1 base at J, with 10 bases between the two ends.

As regards this clone: The junction differs from germline at one of its ends, possibly a read error. This chain joins TRBV7-7 and TRBJ2-2; D is unresolved. The germline CDR1 and CDR2 sequences are SSHAT and FNYEAQ (reference sequence). The length of the CDR3 is 14 residues. CDR3 coding DNA: TGTGCTAGCAGCTCGAGTGCGAACACCGGGGAGCTGTTTTTT. Translated: CASSSSANTGELFF.

The J gene is TRBJ2-4, the V gene TRBV29-1; 9 nucleotides match TRBD1. Germline CDR1 and CDR2: SQVTM and ANQGSEA. The V and J ends lost 7 bases and 8 bases, in that order; junction bases with no gene match: 9. The CDR3 is 13 residues long. CDR3: CSAVQGAGDIQYF. CDR3 coding DNA: TGCAGCGCAGTACAGGGGGCTGGGGACATTCAGTACTTC.

This clone has only one observation. The gene calls are TRBV5-4 and TRBJ2-5; D perhaps matches TRBD2 (5 bases). This CDR3 region has 14 residues. Germline-derived CDR1 and CDR2 are SGHNT and YYREEE (reference sequence). Trimming left V 1 base short and J 1 base short, with 8 bases between. As DNA, the CDR3 is TGTGCCAGCAGCTTGTTAGCGACCCAAGAGACCCAGTACTTC. Translation gives CASSLLATQETQYF.

This rearrangement joins TRBV6-5 to TRBJ1-2, with a weak D call TRBD1 (6 bases). V shed 2 bases and J shed 5 bases, with 12 bases lying between them. The CDR3 totals 14 residues. The germline gives CDR1 MNHEY, CDR2 SVGAGI. The chain's CDR3 is CASSYTQGKYGYTF. The DNA for the CDR3 is TGTGCCAGCAGTTACACCCAGGGGAAATATGGCTACACCTTC.

This clone has only a few counts. At the DNA level, this CDR3 is encoded by other sequences in the same sample as well. The chain employs TRBV13 and TRBJ2-3, with a tentative D call TRBD2 (6 bases). The V and J ends lost 5 bases and 3 bases respectively, with 15 bases between them. The CDR3 consists of 15 residues. Looked up from germline, CDR1 is PRHDT and CDR2 is FYEKMQ (reference sequence). The DNA of the CDR3 is TGTGCCAGCAGCACCGGGACGGGAGCTACAGATACGCAGTATTTT. It encodes CASSTGTGATDTQYF.

The genes are TRBV11-2 and TRBJ1-1; D gene ambiguous. The ends were cut back, 5 bases at V and 1 base at J, with 14 bases in the middle. The CDR3 is 15 residues long. Germline V lookup: CDR1 SGHAT, CDR2 FQNNGV. The CDR3 spells CASSPYGRKNTEAFF. The CDR3 DNA is TGTGCCAGCAGCCCCTATGGCAGGAAGAACACTGAAGCTTTCTTT.

The chain employs TRBV18 and TRBJ2-5; D remains ambiguous. V was trimmed by 2 bases and J by 7 bases, leaving 11 bases between them. The CDR3 is made up of 13 amino acids. The germline V gene has CDR1 KGHSH and CDR2 LQKENI. CDR3 in amino acids: CASSPFQVGTQYF. The CDR3 DNA reads as TGTGCCAGCTCACCATTTCAGGTCGGGACCCAGTACTTC.

This clone appeared a single time. This chain joins TRBV6-4 and TRBJ2-1; 9 bases are shared with TRBD2. CDR3 length: 16 residues. Trimming at V came to 0 bases and at J to 8 bases, leaving 8 bases not matched to a gene. Per germline, CDR1 MRHNA and CDR2 SNTAGT. This chain's CDR3 is CASSDSRREGLYEQFF. In DNA, the CDR3 is TGTGCCAGCAGTGACTCGAGGCGGGAGGGCCTCTATGAGCAGTTCTTC.

As to this clone: Germline is not matched at one junction end, which may reflect a read error. This chain links TRBV7-9 with TRBJ2-7; D not certain. CDR1 and CDR2 from the germline V gene are SEHNR and FQNEAQ (reference sequence). CDR3 length: 18 residues. CDR3 nucleotides: TGTTCCAGCAGCCCGTTTGCGCCGAAGAGAGGTAATCCCCACGAGCAGTACTTC. Protein: CSSSPFAPKRGNPHEQYF.

This clone has only one observation. The chain joins TRBV7-2 to TRBJ2-1; D remains ambiguous. Per germline, CDR1 SGHTA and CDR2 FQGNSA. V lost 5 bases to trimming and J lost 6 bases, with 14 bases between them. CDR3 length equals 14 residues. The CDR3 DNA follows: TGTGCCAGCAGCCCCGGTTTGGGCCCCAATGAGCAGTTCTTC. Protein sequence: CASSPGLGPNEQFF. Using reference TRBV7-2 and TRBJ2-1 for the parts outside the CDR3, the full variable domain is GAGVSQSPSNKVTEKGKDVELRCDPISGHTALYWYRQSLGQGLEFLIYFQGNSAPDKSGLPSDRFSAERTGGSVSTLTIQRTQQEDSAVYLCASSPGLGPNEQFFGPGTRLTVL.

This clone has just a few counts. The CDR3 here is CASSPLGADTEAFF. The DNA for the CDR3 is TGTGCCAGCTCACCTTTGGGGGCAGACACTGAAGCTTTCTTT. The gene calls are TRBV18 and TRBJ1-1; tentatively, D is TRBD1 (6 bases). V was shortened by 3 bases and J by 3 bases, with 11 bases between the two germline ends. From germline, CDR1 is KGHSH and CDR2 LQKENI. CDR3 length equals 14 residues.

The rearrangement links TRBV5-1 to TRBJ1-3; no clear D. CDR3 length: 16 residues. CDR1 is SGHRS and CDR2 is YFSETQ in the germline V gene. Between the trimmed V and J ends, which lost 0 bases and 4 bases, there was a span of 14 bases. CDR3: CASSLVFSGSGNTIYF. The DNA of the CDR3 is TGCGCCAGCAGCTTGGTATTTTCGGGGTCCGGAAACACCATATATTTT.

The chain is built from TRBV7-9 and TRBJ2-1; a possible D gene is TRBD2 (6 bases). Germline V gene data show CDR1 as SEHNR and CDR2 as FQNEAQ (reference sequence). The length of the CDR3 is 17 residues. The germline V and J ends were trimmed by 4 bases and 8 bases, with 24 bases remaining between them. The CDR3 loop reads CASSSPPFGRLAHEQFF. CDR3 coding DNA: TGTGCCAGCAGCTCGCCGCCCTTCGGGAGACTTGCGCATGAGCAGTTCTTC. The full variable domain, rest sourced from reference TRBV7-9 and TRBJ2-1, is DTGVSQNPRHKITKRGQNVTFRCDPISEHNRLYWYRQTLGQGPEFLTYFQNEAQLEKSRLLSDRFSAERPKGSFSTLEIQRTEQGDSAMYLCASSSPPFGRLAHEQFFGPGTRLTVL.

The gene calls are TRBV6-5 and TRBJ2-7; TRBD1 matches 7 bases. The CDR3 contains 14 residues. Germline-derived CDR1 and CDR2 are MNHEY and SVGAGI. The V and J ends lost 5 bases and 3 bases, in that order; junction bases with no gene match: 7. DNA of the CDR3: TGTGCCAGCAGTGAAGAACAGGGGCTCTACGAGCAGTACTTC. Protein product: CASSEEQGLYEQYF.

This clone was counted a few times. CDR3 amino acids: CASSPRGRGTGELFF. In nucleotides, the CDR3 is TGTGCCAGCAGCCCGAGGGGGAGAGGGACCGGGGAGCTGTTTTTT. The chain links TRBV7-6 to TRBJ2-2, with D tentatively TRBD1 (6 bases). The length of the CDR3 is 15 residues. Germline assignment: CDR1 SGHVS and CDR2 FNYEAQ. The V end was cut by 5 bases, the J end by 5 bases, with 15 bases between.